The next 17 T cell receptor beta chains were all read from a single sample in a study of PD-1 blockade in classical Hodgkin lymphoma. Clones were read by immunoSEQ multiplex PCR, and TCRdb kept only the in-frame ones, dropping some. The sample carries over 50,000 clones, roughly 87% recorded once. Time point reported: cycle 4 day 1 (C4D1), after five to seven weeks of nivolumab. Each of the patients experienced relapse following autologous stem cell transplantation, and their brentuximab vedotin exposure differed. The material sequenced was peripheral blood mononuclear cells (PBMCs), taken before the fourth cycle of nivolumab. All receptors derive from a human donor with classical Hodgkin lymphoma.

The chain employs TRBV11-2 and TRBJ2-3; TRBD2 aligns across 8 bases. This CDR3 contains 17 residues. In germline, CDR1 is SGHAT, CDR2 FQNNGV. With 7 bases clipped from V and 1 base from J, the junction kept 13 bases outside the gene matches. CDR3 region: CASTSIATSERTDTQYF. In DNA form, the CDR3 reads TGTGCCAGCACCTCAATAGCGACTAGCGAACGCACAGATACGCAGTATTTT.

The rearrangement links TRBV11-2 to TRBJ1-2; 7 bases fit TRBD1. The V segment lost 6 bases and the J segment 4 bases; nucleotides outside the gene matches: 8. The CDR3 extends over 14 amino acids. Germline CDR1 and CDR2: SGHAT and FQNNGV. CDR3 sequence reads: CASRPQGVGYGYTF. Written as DNA, the CDR3 is TGTGCCAGCAGACCGCAGGGGGTCGGCTATGGCTACACCTTC.

The chain carries TRBV5-1 and TRBJ2-7, with D perhaps matching TRBD2 (6 bases). This CDR3 region has 12 residues. The germline CDR1 and CDR2 sequences are SGHRS and YFSETQ. Trimming shortened V by 2 bases and J by 3 bases, and 6 bases separated the two germline ends. The CDR3 region is CASSFGSYEQYF. CDR3 DNA: TGCGCCAGCAGCTTCGGGAGCTACGAGCAGTACTTC.

The chain uses TRBV5-1 and TRBJ2-7, with 11 positions matching TRBD1. Trimming took 0 bases from V and 4 from J; bases not matched to a gene: 3. Germline V CDR1 and CDR2: SGHRS, YFSETQ. CDR3 length equals 15 residues. DNA for the CDR3: TGCGCCAGCAGCTTGGGGACAGGGGGCGTATACGAGCAGTACTTC. This sequence encodes CASSLGTGGVYEQYF.

V usage is TRBV15 and J usage is TRBJ1-4; D gene unclear. Per the germline V gene, CDR1 is LNHNV and CDR2 is YYDKDF (reference sequence). V lost 1 base, J lost 2 bases, and 8 bases lay in between. The CDR3 loop spans 15 amino acids. The CDR3 nucleotides are TGTGCCACCAGCAGAGTTGGTATCACTAATGAAAAACTGTTTTTT. It is translated as CATSRVGITNEKLFF.

This clone occurred a few times. The genes are TRBV5-1 and TRBJ1-4; 7 bases align to TRBD1. The CDR3 runs to 13 residues. CDR1 and CDR2 (germline): SGHRS, YFSETQ. Germline trimming cut 7 bases from V and 7 bases from J; bases unmatched to any gene: 7. The CDR3, as DNA: TGCGCCAGCTGCCCGACAGGGATTGAAAAACTGTTTTTT. It is translated as CASCPTGIEKLFF.

The chain is built from TRBV7-9 and TRBJ2-7; 10 positions match TRBD2. CDR1 and CDR2 (germline): SEHNR, FQNEAQ (reference sequence). V trimming: 1 base; J trimming: 3 bases; junction bases outside the gene matches: 6. The CDR3 has 16 residues. CDR3 in amino acids: CASSLEGSGGYYEQYF. The CDR3 nucleotides read TGTGCCAGCAGCTTAGAAGGTAGCGGGGGGTACTACGAGCAGTACTTC.

This clone came up once. The chain recombines TRBV6-1 with TRBJ2-7; TRBD1 aligns across 7 bases. The germline gives CDR1 MNHNS, CDR2 SASEGT. The CDR3 covers 15 residues. The J segment lost 1 base and the V segment lost 3 bases, leaving 6 bases of the junction unmatched. The CDR3 spells CASSDLQGPSYEQYF. CDR3 DNA sequence: TGTGCCAGCAGTGATTTACAGGGGCCTTCCTACGAGCAGTACTTC.

The J gene is TRBJ1-1, the V gene TRBV5-1, with D possibly being TRBD1 (6 bases). This CDR3 comprises 14 residues. The germline V gene encodes CDR1 SGHRS and CDR2 YFSETQ. Trimming took 6 bases from V and 1 from J, leaving 13 bases between them. CDR3 sequence: CASTIQGTNTEAFF. The CDR3 bases are TGCGCCAGCACCATACAGGGCACGAACACTGAAGCTTTCTTT. The whole variable domain, filled in from reference TRBV5-1 and TRBJ1-1, reads KAGVTQTPRYLIKTRGQQVTLSCSPISGHRSVSWYQQTPGQGLQFLFEYFSETQRNKGNFPGRFSGRQFSNSRSEMNVSTLELGDSALYLCASTIQGTNTEAFFGQGTRLTVV.

This clone was recorded a few times. J is TRBJ1-3 and V is TRBV10-3; a weak D match, TRBD1 (6 bases). The CDR3 length is 17 residues. Trimming shortened V by 0 bases and J by 0 bases, and 12 bases separated the two germline ends. Germline lookup yields CDR1 ENHRY and CDR2 SYGVKD. CDR3 nucleotides: TGTGCCATCAGTGAGTCGGGTGGGGGGCTCTCTGGAAACACCATATATTTT. Amino acid sequence: CAISESGGGLSGNTIYF.

Remarks on this clone: The germline gene is not matched at one end of the junction; a read error may be the cause. Other DNA sequences in this sample translate to the same CDR3. The chain joins TRBV30 to TRBJ1-6; no reliable D call. This CDR3 is built from 12 residues. Germline lookup yields CDR1 GTSNPN and CDR2 SVGIG (reference sequence). The CDR3 is CAWSDPDSPLHF. CDR3 sequence (DNA): TGTGCCTGGAGTGACCCGGATTCGCCCCTCCACTTT.

Only a few counts were recorded for this clone. V usage is TRBV6-5 and J usage is TRBJ1-1, with a possible D match to TRBD1 (5 bases). There are 13 residues in the CDR3. Germline CDR1 reads MNHEY; CDR2 reads SVGAGI. Trimming took off 6 bases at V and 3 bases at J, with 11 bases between the two ends. CDR3: CASSRRQHTEAFF. As DNA, the CDR3 is TGTGCCAGCAGCCGAAGACAGCACACTGAAGCTTTCTTT.

With respect to this clone: Additional DNA sequences in this sample encode the identical CDR3. V and J are TRBV5-1 and TRBJ1-1; tentatively, D is TRBD1 (6 bases). The CDR3 sequence is 13 residues long. The germline V gene has CDR1 SGHRS and CDR2 YFSETQ. The ends were cut back, 4 bases at V and 1 base at J, with 8 bases in the middle. The CDR3 coding sequence is TGCGCCAGCAGCCTGACAGGGAACACTGAAGCTTTCTTT. It yields the protein CASSLTGNTEAFF.

DNA for the CDR3: TGCGCCAGCAGGAGCTCTGGGGCCAACGTCCTGACTTTC. This sequence encodes CASRSSGANVLTF. This chain connects TRBV5-1 to TRBJ2-6; D call uncertain. V lost 5 bases, J lost 0 bases, and 3 bases lay in between. Germline V gene data show CDR1 as SGHRS and CDR2 as YFSETQ. The CDR3 covers 13 residues.

The chain recombines TRBV28 with TRBJ1-2; D is uncertain. Germline V gives CDR1 MDHEN, CDR2 SYDVKM. This CDR3 comprises 16 residues. Trimming removed 3 bases from V and 6 bases from J, with 20 bases in between. The CDR3 bases are TGTGCCAGCAGTTTGGCCGATGAATACCCACTCGATGGCTACACCTTC. This codes for CASSLADEYPLDGYTF.

The chain uses TRBV30 and TRBJ1-2; D unresolved. V shed 3 bases and J shed 6 bases, with 8 bases lying between them. In germline, CDR1 is GTSNPN, CDR2 SVGIG (reference sequence). This CDR3 region has 11 residues. The DNA for the CDR3 is TGTGCCTGGAGGCCCGGCGATGGCTACACCTTC. This sequence encodes CAWRPGDGYTF.

The gene calls are TRBV18 and TRBJ1-1, with 7 nucleotides matching TRBD1. The CDR3 is 14 residues long. Losses at the gene ends were 2 bases for V and 4 bases for J; bases not matched to a gene: 4. CDR1 is KGHSH, CDR2 LQKENI, per germline. The CDR3 here is CASSPGQVGTEAFF. CDR3 DNA: TGTGCCAGCTCACCAGGACAGGTCGGCACTGAAGCTTTCTTT.